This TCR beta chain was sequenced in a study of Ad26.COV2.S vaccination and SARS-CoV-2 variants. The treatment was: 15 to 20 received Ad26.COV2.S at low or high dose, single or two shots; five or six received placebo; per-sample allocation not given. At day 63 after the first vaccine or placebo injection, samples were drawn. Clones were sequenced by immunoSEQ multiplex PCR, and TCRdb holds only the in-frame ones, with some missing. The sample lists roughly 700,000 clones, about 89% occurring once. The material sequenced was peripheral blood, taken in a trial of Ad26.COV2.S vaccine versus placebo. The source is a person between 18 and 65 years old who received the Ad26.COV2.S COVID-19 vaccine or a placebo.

The CDR3 here is CASGTLRNYGYTF. In DNA form, the CDR3 reads TGTGCTAGTGGGACCTTAAGGAACTATGGCTACACCTTC. The rearrangement uses TRBV12-5 and TRBJ1-2; D unclear. Per the germline V gene, CDR1 is LGHNT and CDR2 is FRNRAP. The CDR3 runs 13 residues. Trimming removed 6 bases from V and 2 bases from J, with 10 bases in between.